Listed here is a single T cell receptor beta chain. In its sample, this clone was seen a few times. Its antigen target is currently unknown. Per-base quality was not reported, and no clone a single base away is much larger than it. The data are from a study of T cells in narcolepsy (dated by TCRdb to 2016 to 2019). Background on the whole study: Healthy control donors were enrolled in the study alongside patients who had narcolepsy type 1 or type 2 (NT1, NT2). Autoreactive T cells targeting hypocretin neuron self-antigens (hypocretin, TRIB2) were sought in narcolepsy patients, and TCR Vbeta sequencing was used to track clonotypes in blood and CSF. Study-level results and caveats: According to the report, autoreactive clonotypes were detected serially in the blood of the same patients and of different patients, but not in healthy controls. Certain blood memory CD4+ repertoires from patients and controls had no sequences that matched autoreactive T cell clones. Numbers of sequenced blood memory CD4+ clonotypes were comparable, averaging about 40,000 in patients and roughly 32,000 in controls. HCRT-specific and TRIB2-specific autoreactive clonotypes were highlighted in plots that compared CD4+ T cell clonotypes in CSF versus blood from the same patient.

Based on the germline V gene, the CDR1 and CDR2 sequences are SNHLY and FYNNEI. The cysteine opens and the phenylalanine closes a CDR3 of 15 amino acids. The sequence is cut down to CDR3 DNA, 45 bases in frame from base 1. V is pared back by 8 bases and J by 5 bases, with 19 bases lying between the germline termini. Memory CD4+ T cells were sorted ex vivo from peripheral blood of narcolepsy patients and healthy controls for TCR Vbeta sequencing. The library was built by means of the immunoSEQ multiplex PCR assay. TCRdb took this table from immuneACCESS and kept in-frame rearrangements with V and J called. Such tables lack part of the clones; where checked against another copy, unresolved V genes explain under half of the gap, and the rest is unexplained. The sample includes tens of thousands of clones, with approximately 89% observed a single time. The ten largest clones capture over 1% of the sample.

In this chain, TRBV2 is recombined with TRBJ2-1; the D gene is tentatively TRBD1 or TRBD2, each matching 5 bases. This receptor was identified in a human donor with narcolepsy. The sequencing input was CD45RA- memory CD4+ T cells from PBMCs. The cell subset or site label here, explained by the study, means: memory T cells sorted ex vivo from peripheral blood. Here is the DNA: TGTGCCAGCTCTACCTTGGGGGACCGAAACAATGAGCAGTTCTTC. Its translation reads: CASSTLGDRNNEQFF.